This T cell receptor (beta chain) was captured in a study of PD-1 blockade in classical Hodgkin lymphoma. Study-wide results and caveats: Lower baseline TCR diversity was reported for newly diagnosed patients than for healthy donors. The origin of the repertoire differences remains undefined, with disease activity or prior therapy as possible causes.

The patients all showed relapse after autologous stem cell transplantation, while their brentuximab vedotin exposure varied. As regards this clone: Its antigen is unidentified.

Germline CDR1 LGHNA, CDR2 YNFKEQ. The length of the CDR3 is 15 residues. V was pared by 3 bases and J by 0 bases, with 11 bases between. Assay used: immunoSEQ multiplex PCR; TCRdb lists only in-frame clones, some missing. The sample yields more than 30,000 clones, roughly 88% seen once. This receptor was obtained from a human donor with classical Hodgkin lymphoma. Material: peripheral blood mononuclear cells (PBMCs), obtained before the second cycle of nivolumab. The chain is built from TRBV4-2 and TRBJ1-2; D call uncertain. The CDR3 reads CASSQGTVANYGYTF. Here the CDR3 DNA reads TGTGCCAGCAGCCAGGGCACAGTCGCTAACTATGGCTACACCTTC.